What follows are 14 T cell receptor beta chains derived from one specimen sequenced in a study of OX40 agonist ivuxolimab in advanced cancers. Only in-frame clones appear in the TCRdb table, and some are missing; sequencing was by immunoSEQ multiplex PCR. The sample lists fewer than 80,000 clones, roughly 85% seen once, with 0.65% to 0.9% in the top ten. Sequencing used CD4+ or CD8+ T cells sorted from blood, obtained in a trial of the OX40 agonist ivuxolimab. The source of these receptors is an adult with an advanced solid tumor such as melanoma, head and neck, liver or kidney cancer.

The rearrangement links TRBV6-1 to TRBJ2-1; D may be TRBD1 (6 bases). CDR3 size: 13 residues. Trimming left V 6 bases short and J 4 bases short, with 10 bases between. CDR1 MNHNS and CDR2 SASEGT come from the germline V gene. The CDR3 sequence: CASRRTVYNEQFF. The CDR3 DNA reads as TGTGCCAGCAGGCGGACAGTTTACAATGAGCAGTTCTTC.

The gene calls are TRBV11-3 and TRBJ2-1; 10 bases match TRBD2. This CDR3 contains 15 residues. V shed 4 bases and J 5 bases; nucleotides not matched to a gene: 5. Germline lookup yields CDR1 SGHNT and CDR2 YENEEA. The CDR3 protein is CASSSGTSVDNEQFF. In nucleotides, the CDR3 is TGTGCCAGCAGCTCCGGGACTAGCGTAGACAATGAGCAGTTCTTC.

V gene TRBV18 combines with J gene TRBJ2-7; TRBD2 agrees at 11 bases. CDR3 length: 13 residues. Trimming at V came to 6 bases and at J to 6 bases, leaving 4 bases not matched to a gene. Germline CDR1 is KGHSH and CDR2 is LQKENI. CDR3 amino acids: CASSLAGGREQYF. Here the CDR3 DNA reads TGTGCCAGCTCCCTAGCGGGAGGACGCGAGCAGTACTTC.

The CDR3 nucleotides read TGTGCCAGCAGCTTAGGAAGGGTCGCGGGGGCCAACGTCCTGACTTTC. It codes for CASSLGRVAGANVLTF. The V and J genes are TRBV7-2 and TRBJ2-6; D call uncertain. The CDR3 has 16 amino acids. The ends were cut back, 1 base at V and 4 bases at J, with 11 bases in the middle. Looked up from germline, CDR1 is SGHTA and CDR2 is FQGNSA.

A note on this clone: It is unclear where the CDR3 begins or ends on the DNA, so no DNA is shown, and the CDR3 is as TCRdb lists it. V is TRBV21-1 and J is TRBJ1-1; TRBD1 is taken as the D call from the table, unchecked against the DNA. TRBV21-1 is labeled a pseudogene. The CDR3 comprises 14 residues, both ends counted. This chain's CDR3 is CASSKVGGGTEAFF.

This chain connects TRBV30 to TRBJ1-2; no reliable D call. Between the trimmed V and J ends, which lost 1 base and 5 bases, there was a span of 14 bases. The CDR3 has 14 residues. The germline V gene encodes CDR1 GTSNPN and CDR2 SVGIG (reference sequence). CDR3 in amino acids: CAWSDVPGFYGYTF. The CDR3 nucleotides are TGTGCCTGGAGTGACGTTCCCGGATTTTATGGCTACACCTTC. Based on the CDR3 plus reference TRBV30 and TRBJ1-2, the full variable domain is SQTIHQWPATLVQPVGSPLSLECTVEGTSNPNLYWYRQAAGRGLQLLFYSVGIGQISSEVPQNLSASRPQDRQFILSSKKLLLSDSGFYLCAWSDVPGFYGYTFGSGTRLTVV.

V is TRBV30 and J is TRBJ2-7; possible D gene TRBD1, 6 bases. The germline V gene has CDR1 GTSNPN and CDR2 SVGIG (reference sequence). V was clipped by 2 bases and J by 2 bases, with 10 bases between them. The length of the CDR3 is 13 residues. CDR3 protein: CAWSPGATYEQYF. The CDR3 bases are TGTGCCTGGAGTCCAGGGGCGACCTACGAGCAGTACTTC.

The V and J genes are TRBV6-1 and TRBJ1-2; no firm D call. CDR1 and CDR2 from the germline V gene are MNHNS and SASEGT. The V end was cut by 3 bases, the J end by 7 bases, with 12 bases between. The CDR3 runs 13 residues. The CDR3 loop is CASSDETYRGYTF. The CDR3 DNA follows: TGTGCCAGCAGTGACGAGACATATCGTGGCTACACCTTC.

The chain has TRBV7-3 and TRBJ1-3; D not certain. The CDR3 has 14 residues. CDR1 is SGHTA and CDR2 is FQGTGA in the germline V gene. V was trimmed by 3 bases and J by 2 bases, leaving 8 bases between them. CDR3 in amino acids: CASSLGSAGNTIYF. CDR3 bases: TGTGCCAGCAGCTTGGGCTCGGCTGGAAACACCATATATTTT.

In this sample, this clone turned up a few times. CDR3 nucleotides: TGTGCCAGCAGCTTAACAGGACAGGGAGGAGATACGCAGTATTTT. Translating gives CASSLTGQGGDTQYF. The V gene is TRBV7-2, the J gene TRBJ2-3; 8 bases agree with TRBD1. CDR1 SGHTA and CDR2 FQGNSA come from the germline V gene. Germline trimming cut 2 bases from V and 5 bases from J; bases unmatched to any gene: 6. This CDR3 has 15 residues.

The V and J genes are TRBV6-6 and TRBJ2-7; tentative D call: TRBD2 (5 bases). V lost 6 bases and J lost 3, with 12 bases in between. This CDR3 spans 13 amino acids. The germline V gene encodes CDR1 MNHNY and CDR2 SVGAGI (reference sequence). In nucleotides, the CDR3 is TGTGCCAGCAGACAGCGGTGGGGCTACGAGCAGTACTTC. It encodes CASRQRWGYEQYF.

The rearrangement links TRBV7-2 to TRBJ2-1, with 9 positions matching TRBD2. The length of the CDR3 is 15 residues. Trimming at V came to 5 bases and at J to 3 bases, leaving 5 bases not matched to a gene. CDR1 and CDR2 (germline): SGHTA, FQGNSA. The chain's CDR3 is CASSKGLAVYNEQFF. For the CDR3, the DNA is TGTGCCAGCAGCAAGGGACTAGCAGTCTACAATGAGCAGTTCTTC.

This clone was observed a single time. This chain connects TRBV6-1 to TRBJ1-2; no firm D call. This CDR3 is 13 amino acids long. V was clipped by 2 bases and J by 3 bases, with 7 bases between them. The germline gives CDR1 MNHNS, CDR2 SASEGT. The CDR3 sequence: CASSEQRDYGYTF. DNA of the CDR3: TGTGCCAGCAGTGAACAACGGGACTATGGCTACACCTTC.

This chain links TRBV6-5 with TRBJ1-1; 12 nucleotides agree with TRBD1. With V trimmed by 2 bases and J by 3 bases, 4 bases remained unmatched. Germline CDR1 MNHEY, CDR2 SVGAGI. The CDR3 covers 16 residues. The CDR3 DNA reads as TGTGCCAGCAGTTACGGGACAGGGGGCTCGGACACTGAAGCTTTCTTT. Translation gives CASSYGTGGSDTEAFF.